One and the same sample provided the 14 T cell receptor beta chains below, sequenced in a study of blood T cell repertoires in COVID-19. Sequencing used immunoSEQ multiplex PCR; TCRdb keeps in-frame clones, though not all of them. The table records over 400,000 clones, approximately 85% of them present only once. The sequenced material came from peripheral blood. These receptors were obtained from a human donor in a cohort sampled during active COVID-19.

The sample holds one count of this clone. V is TRBV18 and J is TRBJ2-2; 7 bases align to TRBD1. CDR1 is KGHSH, CDR2 LQKENI, per germline. The CDR3 has 16 amino acids. V lost 6 bases, J lost 0 bases, and 7 bases stayed unmatched. CDR3 DNA: TGTGCCAGCTCCCTCCAACAGGGGCCGAACACCGGGGAGCTGTTTTTT. Amino acids: CASSLQQGPNTGELFF.

This clone was observed a few times. The rearrangement links TRBV7-3 to TRBJ1-1; 9 nucleotides line up with TRBD1. Germline V gene sequence: CDR1 SGHTA, CDR2 FQGTGA. The trim removed 6 bases at V and 0 bases at J, leaving 5 bases unmatched. The length of the CDR3 is 15 residues. Here the CDR3 reads CASRWTGAVNTEAFF. CDR3 DNA: TGTGCCAGCAGGTGGACAGGGGCTGTGAACACTGAAGCTTTCTTT.

The chain is built from TRBV28 and TRBJ2-7; possible D gene TRBD2, 9 bases. Per germline, CDR1 MDHEN and CDR2 SYDVKM. This CDR3 has 16 amino acids. V lost 6 bases, J lost 4 bases, and 22 bases lay in between. The CDR3 DNA follows: TGTGCCAGCAGGGAGGCGGGGGGGACAGGAGCTTACGAGCAGTACTTC. Its translation: CASREAGGTGAYEQYF.

This sequence joins TRBV30 and TRBJ1-2; D is possibly TRBD1 (5 bases). V was pared by 1 base and J by 14 bases, with 14 bases between. CDR3 length equals 11 residues. Germline CDR1 reads GTSNPN; CDR2 reads SVGIG (reference sequence). CDR3 in DNA: TGTGCCTGGAGTGGGGGCGGGATGAATACCTTC. It specifies CAWSGGGMNTF.

The chain combines TRBV18 with TRBJ2-1, with D possibly being TRBD1 (6 bases). V lost 5 bases and J lost 5, with 13 bases in between. The V gene's germline CDR1 is KGHSH and CDR2 LQKENI. CDR3 length: 14 amino acids. Here the CDR3 reads CASSSRTVNNEQFF. The CDR3 bases are TGTGCCAGCTCATCTAGGACAGTAAACAATGAGCAGTTCTTC.

V and J are TRBV6-2 or TRBV6-3 and TRBJ1-1, with no clear D. V gave up 4 bases and J gave up 0 bases, with 12 bases separating them. The germline V gene encodes CDR1 MNHEY and CDR2 SVGEGT. This CDR3 has 15 residues. The CDR3 reads CASSSPSQMNTEAFF. CDR3 coding DNA: TGTGCCAGCAGTTCCCCTTCACAAATGAACACTGAAGCTTTCTTT.

This rearrangement joins TRBV12-5 to TRBJ2-3, with D uncertain. Germline V CDR1 and CDR2: LGHNT, FRNRAP. Trimming pared 10 bases from V and 6 bases from J, leaving 11 bases between. There are 11 residues in the CDR3. The CDR3 loop is CATKFSDTQYF. The CDR3 DNA is TGTGCTACAAAATTTTCCGATACGCAGTATTTT.

This clone was recorded at least ten times. The J gene is TRBJ2-7, the V gene TRBV10-3, with 10 bases that match TRBD2. This CDR3 is 15 amino acids long. Germline V gives CDR1 ENHRY, CDR2 SYGVKD. V lost 2 bases, J lost 2 bases, and 3 bases stayed unmatched. CDR3 sequence reads: CAISEKRGGPYEQYF. CDR3 nucleotides: TGTGCCATCAGTGAGAAGCGGGGGGGACCCTACGAGCAGTACTTC.

The gene calls are TRBV24-1 and TRBJ2-2; 10 bases agree with TRBD2. Trimming cost V 4 bases and J 0 bases; bases outside gene matches: 1. This CDR3 region has 16 residues. Germline V CDR1 and CDR2: KGHDR, SFDVKD. The chain's CDR3 is CATSETSGTNTGELFF. The CDR3 DNA reads as TGTGCCACCAGTGAAACTAGCGGGACGAACACCGGGGAGCTGTTTTTT.

A few counts support this clone. The chain's CDR3 is CAISDATADNSPLHF. As DNA, the CDR3 is TGTGCCATCAGTGACGCGACAGCCGATAATTCACCCCTCCACTTT. This chain links TRBV10-3 with TRBJ1-6; tentatively, D is TRBD1 (5 bases). CDR1 ENHRY and CDR2 SYGVKD come from the germline V gene. Between the trimmed V and J ends, which lost 3 bases and 5 bases, there was a span of 11 bases. The CDR3 runs 15 residues.

The chain has TRBV9 and TRBJ1-4, with D uncertain. Trimming shortened V by 1 base and J by 8 bases, and 9 bases separated the two germline ends. The CDR3 is 13 amino acids. CDR1 and CDR2 from the germline V gene are SGDLS and YYNGEE. The CDR3 region has the DNA TGTGCCAGCAGCGTAACAGCGGACGAAAAACTGTTTTTT. Protein: CASSVTADEKLFF. Using reference TRBV9 and TRBJ1-4 for the parts outside the CDR3, the full variable domain is DSGVTQTPKHLITATGQRVTLRCSPRSGDLSVYWYQQSLDQGLQFLIQYYNGEERAKGNILERFSAQQFPDLHSELNLSSLELGDSALYFCASSVTADEKLFFGSGTQLSVL.

V gene TRBV7-2 combines with J gene TRBJ1-1; 7 bases line up with TRBD1. Trimming cost V 2 bases and J 4 bases; bases outside gene matches: 4. CDR3 length: 14 residues. Germline V gives CDR1 SGHTA, CDR2 FQGNSA. CDR3 nucleotides: TGTGCCAGCAGCTTACCAGGGGGATTCACTGAAGCTTTCTTT. Its protein product is CASSLPGGFTEAFF.

The J gene is TRBJ1-2, the V gene TRBV19; TRBD1 matches 7 bases. CDR3 length: 16 amino acids. Unmatched junction bases numbered 19, after V lost 9 bases and J lost 6 bases. Looked up from germline, CDR1 is LNHDA and CDR2 is SQIVND (reference sequence). CDR3 region: CASTILPRDSTDGYTF. The CDR3 region has the DNA TGTGCCAGCACAATTCTCCCTCGGGACAGTACTGATGGCTACACCTTC.

CDR3 sequence reads: CASSWEGGSYEQYF. Written as DNA, the CDR3 is TGTGCCAGCAGTTGGGAGGGCGGAAGCTACGAGCAGTACTTC. The chain is built from TRBV6-5 and TRBJ2-7, with TRBD2 identical over 7 bases. V lost 4 bases to trimming and J lost 3 bases; unmatched junction nucleotides: 6. The germline V gene has CDR1 MNHEY and CDR2 SVGAGI. The CDR3 length is 14 residues.